These 22 T cell receptor beta chains were all obtained from the same sample, sequenced in a study of cytomegalovirus exposure and HLA in healthy donors. The PCR contained 60 Vbeta and 13 Jbeta primers. The data were produced by immunoSEQ multiplex PCR, yet TCRdb's version contains in-frame clones alone and is incomplete. The table records 150,000 or so clones, about four fifths of them present only once. Sequencing input: PBMCs. These receptors all stem from a woman aged 50 to 60 in good health and CMV-seropositive.

This clone came up once. The chain joins TRBV9 to TRBJ2-6, with a possible D match to TRBD1 (6 bases). The CDR3 has 17 amino acids. Trimming stripped 0 bases from V and 0 bases from J, with 10 bases between. Germline lookup yields CDR1 SGDLS and CDR2 YYNGEE. Here the CDR3 reads CASSVETGSSGANVLTF. The DNA of the CDR3 is TGTGCCAGCAGCGTAGAGACAGGCAGCTCTGGGGCCAACGTCCTGACTTTC.

This clone was counted a single time. Other DNA sequences in this specimen translate into the identical CDR3. V usage is TRBV9 and J usage is TRBJ2-3, with D possibly matching TRBD2 (5 bases). The CDR3 contains 14 residues. Per germline, CDR1 SGDLS and CDR2 YYNGEE. Between the trimmed V and J ends, which lost 0 bases and 0 bases, there was a span of 5 bases. This CDR3 reads CASSVGGSTDTQYF. The DNA of the CDR3 is TGTGCCAGCAGCGTAGGCGGGAGCACAGATACGCAGTATTTT. The complete variable domain, with remaining parts taken from reference TRBV9 and TRBJ2-3, reads DSGVTQTPKHLITATGQRVTLRCSPRSGDLSVYWYQQSLDQGLQFLIQYYNGEERAKGNILERFSAQQFPDLHSELNLSSLELGDSALYFCASSVGGSTDTQYFGPGTRLTVL.

Concerning this clone itself: One end of the junction fails to match germline, which may point to a read error. The gene calls are TRBV7-9 and TRBJ1-2; 7 bases line up with TRBD1. Looked up from germline, CDR1 is SEHNR and CDR2 is FQNEAQ (reference sequence). CDR3 length: 19 amino acids. CDR3: CSSSSSHRKGAGVGYGYTF. Here the CDR3 DNA reads TGTTCCAGCAGCTCTTCTCACCGGAAGGGGGCTGGTGTAGGCTATGGCTACACCTTC. The full variable domain, with the rest looked up from reference TRBV7-9 and TRBJ1-2, is DTGVSQNPRHKITKRGQNVTFRCDPISEHNRLYWYRQTLGQGPEFLTYFQNEAQLEKSRLLSDRFSAERPKGSFSTLEIQRTEQGDSAMYLCSSSSSHRKGAGVGYGYTFGSGTRLTVV.

This clone was counted once. The chain links TRBV9 to TRBJ2-5; TRBD1 agrees at 11 bases. The V segment lost 4 bases and the J segment 5 bases; nucleotides outside the gene matches: 10. The CDR3 sequence is 16 residues long. CDR1 SGDLS and CDR2 YYNGEE come from the germline V gene. The CDR3, as DNA: TGTGCCAGCAGCTACGGACAGGGGGCGCCAGGGGAGACCCAGTACTTC. Its protein is CASSYGQGAPGETQYF. The entire variable domain, with the rest obtained from reference TRBV9 and TRBJ2-5, is as follows: DSGVTQTPKHLITATGQRVTLRCSPRSGDLSVYWYQQSLDQGLQFLIQYYNGEERAKGNILERFSAQQFPDLHSELNLSSLELGDSALYFCASSYGQGAPGETQYFGPGTRLLVL.

The chain combines TRBV28 with TRBJ1-1; D might be TRBD1 (5 bases). The CDR3 loop spans 16 amino acids. Deletions cut 0 bases from V and 2 bases from J, with 13 bases between. The germline V gene has CDR1 MDHEN and CDR2 SYDVKM. The CDR3 protein is CASSLWGGGFNTEAFF. CDR3 nucleotides: TGTGCCAGCAGTTTATGGGGGGGAGGGTTTAACACTGAAGCTTTCTTT.

The chain links TRBV7-2 to TRBJ1-2; 7 nucleotides agree with TRBD1. The junction had 1 base not matched to a gene; V was cut back by 0 bases and J by 0 bases. Germline V gene data show CDR1 as SGHTA and CDR2 as FQGNSA. This CDR3 has 15 amino acids. DNA of the CDR3: TGTGCCAGCAGCTTAGCCGGGACAGCTAACTATGGCTACACCTTC. Its translation: CASSLAGTANYGYTF.

This clone was seen only a few times. The V call is TRBV7-2, the J call TRBJ2-1; 8 nucleotides match TRBD2. J lost 6 bases, V lost 1 base, and 5 bases had no gene match. The CDR3 contains 15 residues. CDR1 and CDR2 from the germline V gene are SGHTA and FQGNSA. Here the CDR3 reads CASSLGREVGNEQFF. DNA of the CDR3: TGTGCCAGCAGCTTAGGGCGGGAGGTAGGCAATGAGCAGTTCTTC.

CDR3 coding DNA: TGTGCCAGCAGCGCCAGGGGTTGGGCTGGCTACACCTTC. This gives the protein CASSARGWAGYTF. V usage is TRBV7-2 and J usage is TRBJ1-2; TRBD1 is a possible D gene (6 bases). CDR3 length: 13 residues. Trimming stripped 5 bases from V and 7 bases from J, with 14 bases between. CDR1 is SGHTA and CDR2 is FQGNSA in the germline V gene.

The chain employs TRBV6-6 and TRBJ2-2; D ambiguous. CDR3 length: 12 amino acids. Germline V lookup: CDR1 MNHNY, CDR2 SVGAGI (reference sequence). Between the trimmed V and J ends, which lost 10 bases and 4 bases, there was a span of 10 bases. Written as DNA, the CDR3 is TGTGCCACCTCCTCAGGCACCGGGGAGCTGTTTTTT. As protein: CATSSGTGELFF.

The V and J genes are TRBV28 and TRBJ1-1, with 7 positions matching TRBD1. The CDR3 covers 15 residues. CDR1 MDHEN and CDR2 SYDVKM come from the germline V gene. Unmatched junction bases numbered 4, after V lost 2 bases and J lost 1 base. The CDR3 DNA reads TGTGCCAGCAGTTTAAGGGGACAGCCGAACACTGAAGCTTTCTTT. This sequence encodes CASSLRGQPNTEAFF.

The rearrangement joins TRBV7-2 to TRBJ1-5; possible D gene TRBD1, 5 bases. Per the germline V gene, CDR1 is SGHTA and CDR2 is FQGNSA. V lost 3 bases, J lost 9 bases, and 15 bases lay in between. CDR3 size: 14 residues. In DNA, the CDR3 is TGTGCCAGCAGCTTGCCAGGGCCGGGTCGGCCCCAGCATTTT. Amino acid sequence: CASSLPGPGRPQHF.

Points on this clone: At one of its ends the junction is not consistent with the germline gene, which may arise from a read error. This chain links TRBV5-1 with TRBJ2-3; 8 nucleotides agree with TRBD1. The CDR3 contains 15 residues. Germline V gene sequence: CDR1 SGHRS, CDR2 YFSETQ. The CDR3 region has the DNA TGCGCCAGCAGGTTGGGACAGGCTAGCACAGATACGCAGTATTTT. Translated: CASRLGQASTDTQYF.

This clone was seen only once. The V and J genes are TRBV18 and TRBJ2-5; 8 positions match TRBD1. The end of the DNA aligns better with TRBJ2-7, so the J call may be wrong. CDR3 length equals 15 residues. Germline V CDR1 and CDR2: KGHSH, LQKENI. This CDR3 is CASSPWGQESYEQYF. The CDR3 DNA is TGTGCCAGCTCACCATGGGGACAGGAGTCCTACGAGCAGTACTTC.

The chain has TRBV5-1 and TRBJ2-3, with 10 bases that match TRBD2. V gave up 2 bases and J gave up 1 base; unmatched junction bases: 1. The CDR3 covers 15 residues. The germline V gene has CDR1 SGHRS and CDR2 YFSETQ. Here the CDR3 DNA reads TGCGCCAGCAGCTTCACTAGCGGGGGCACAGATACGCAGTATTTT. Translating gives CASSFTSGGTDTQYF. The whole variable domain, remainder taken from reference TRBV5-1 and TRBJ2-3, is KAGVTQTPRYLIKTRGQQVTLSCSPISGHRSVSWYQQTPGQGLQFLFEYFSETQRNKGNFPGRFSGRQFSNSRSEMNVSTLELGDSALYLCASSFTSGGTDTQYFGPGTRLTVL.

This sequence joins TRBV9 and TRBJ2-1, with 8 bases aligning to TRBD2. The V and J ends lost 3 bases and 4 bases, in that order; junction bases with no gene match: 6. Germline-derived CDR1 and CDR2 are SGDLS and YYNGEE. The CDR3 extends over 15 amino acids. This chain's CDR3 is CASSETSADYNEQFF. The CDR3 DNA reads as TGTGCCAGCAGCGAGACTAGCGCCGATTACAATGAGCAGTTCTTC.

This clone occurred a few times. The chain has TRBV5-1 and TRBJ2-5; 7 bases line up with TRBD2. V lost 1 base and J lost 5; bases outside the gene matches: 2. CDR1 SGHRS and CDR2 YFSETQ come from the germline V gene. This CDR3 spans 13 amino acids. CDR3 region: CASSLWGGETQYF. The CDR3 DNA reads as TGCGCCAGCAGCTTGTGGGGAGGGGAGACCCAGTACTTC. Supplemented by reference TRBV5-1 and TRBJ2-5, the full variable domain reads KAGVTQTPRYLIKTRGQQVTLSCSPISGHRSVSWYQQTPGQGLQFLFEYFSETQRNKGNFPGRFSGRQFSNSRSEMNVSTLELGDSALYLCASSLWGGETQYFGPGTRLLVL.

This chain joins TRBV6-5 and TRBJ2-7; 7 bases line up with TRBD2. V gave up 5 bases and J gave up 3 bases; unmatched junction bases: 10. The CDR3 sequence is 15 residues long. Germline CDR1 MNHEY, CDR2 SVGAGI. The DNA for the CDR3 is TGTGCCAGCAGTCGACGGGGGGATGAAGGCTACGAGCAGTACTTC. This gives the protein CASSRRGDEGYEQYF.

This rearrangement joins TRBV7-3 to TRBJ2-1, with TRBD1 matching over 9 bases. V lost 5 bases and J lost 6; bases outside the gene matches: 2. The CDR3 is 13 residues long. Germline V gives CDR1 SGHTA, CDR2 FQGTGA. The chain's CDR3 is CASSMDRGNEQFF. The CDR3 DNA follows: TGTGCCAGCAGCATGGACAGGGGCAATGAGCAGTTCTTC.

The chain recombines TRBV18 with TRBJ2-5, with D perhaps TRBD2 (7 bases). The better agreement between TRBJ2-7 and the DNA end casts doubt on the J call. The CDR3 sequence is 16 residues long. Per the germline V gene, CDR1 is KGHSH and CDR2 is LQKENI. The CDR3 loop reads CASSPQGGGLTYEQYF. The CDR3 coding sequence is TGTGCCAGCTCACCACAAGGGGGGGGCCTTACCTACGAGCAGTACTTC.

On this clone itself: One end of the junction varies from germline; a read error may be responsible. CDR3 DNA: TGTTCCAGCAGACCACAGGGGGGGAGCTCCTATAATTCACCCCTCCACTTT. It encodes CSSRPQGGSSYNSPLHF. The chain combines TRBV7-9 with TRBJ1-6; 8 bases agree with TRBD1. Per germline, CDR1 SEHNR and CDR2 FQNEAQ (reference sequence). The CDR3 length is 17 residues.

The CDR3 reads CASSSTAYNEQFF. The CDR3, as DNA: TGTGCCAGCAGCTCCACAGCTTACAATGAGCAGTTCTTC. The chain recombines TRBV5-6 with TRBJ2-1; D remains ambiguous. Germline CDR1 is SGHDT and CDR2 is YYEEEE. The V and J ends lost 3 bases and 4 bases respectively, with 8 bases between them. CDR3 length: 13 amino acids.

The gene calls are TRBV15 and TRBJ1-3; D is perhaps TRBD1 (6 bases). Germline V gene sequence: CDR1 LNHNV, CDR2 YYDKDF (reference sequence). The CDR3 spans 14 residues. V was pared by 8 bases and J by 2 bases, with 13 bases between. The CDR3 reads CATGKGGTGNTIYF. CDR3 nucleotides: TGTGCCACCGGAAAAGGGGGAACTGGAAACACCATATATTTT.